Listed below are T cell receptor beta chains from one sample, sequenced in a study of T cells in Graves' hyperthyroidism and ophthalmopathy. TCRdb independently ran MiXCR on the multiplex PCR reads; one entry per CDR3 protein. This sample carries under 350,000 distinct CDR3 sequences, 15% to 20% of them seen once, and the ten largest clones take less than 70%. Material for sequencing was blood. These receptors all come from a woman aged 55-75 years with Graves' ophthalmopathy. CDR3s include the opening cysteine and the closing phenylalanine or tryptophan. The D gene is left open where the match is weak. Size is omitted from some rows. Given values are once, few, many or a class for expanded clones.

j_call | clone_size | v_call | d_call | cdr3_aa | cdr3_nt
TRBJ2-5 | . | TRBV2 | TRBD1 | CASGEGQGVVQYF | TGTGCCAGCGGAGAGGGACAGGGGGTCGTCCAGTACTTC
TRBJ1-2 | many | TRBV11-2 | . | CASSLEPFPEHGYTF | TGTGCCAGCAGCTTAGAACCTTTCCCGGAGCATGGCTACACCTTC
TRBJ1-5 | few | TRBV6-2/TRBV6-3 | . | CASSYTRNSNQPQHF | TGTGCCAGCAGTTACACGAGAAATAGCAATCAGCCCCAGCATTTT
TRBJ2-7 | many | TRBV6-1 | . | CASSGPGTTYEQYF | TGTGCCAGCAGTGGACCGGGAACCACCTACGAGCAGTACTTC
TRBJ1-4 | many | TRBV7-2 | . | CASSPWGSFRTGATNEKLFF | TGTGCCAGCAGCCCATGGGGTAGTTTCAGGACGGGAGCAACTAATGAAAAACTGTTTTTT
TRBJ2-7 | . | TRBV7-2 | . | CASSAPGLSYEQYF | TGTGCCAGCAGCGCCCCGGGACTCTCCTACGAGCAGTACTTC
TRBJ2-1 | many | TRBV18 | . | CASSPMQVYNEQFF | TGTGCCAGCTCACCAATGCAAGTGTACAATGAGCAGTTCTTC
TRBJ2-1 | many | TRBV2 | . | CASRGGAPGVNEQFF | TGTGCCAGCAGGGGGGGGGCCCCAGGCGTCAATGAGCAGTTCTTC
TRBJ2-2 | many | TRBV28 | . | CASSFEARELWTLNTGELFF | TGTGCCAGCAGTTTTGAAGCCAGAGAGCTTTGGACTTTGAACACCGGGGAGCTGTTTTTT
TRBJ1-1 | many | TRBV7-2 | . | CASSLGDSSEAFF | TGTGCCAGCAGCTTAGGAGACAGTTCTGAAGCTTTCTTT
TRBJ2-2 | few | TRBV24-1 | . | CATSDLPSTGNTGELFF | TGTGCCACCAGTGATTTGCCCTCGACAGGGAACACCGGGGAGCTGTTTTTT
TRBJ2-3 | many | TRBV5-4 | . | CASSLSSDTQYF | TGTGCCAGCAGCTTGAGTAGCGATACGCAGTATTTT
TRBJ2-6 | many | TRBV18 | . | CASSPPFLDGANVLTF | TGTGCCAGCTCACCTCCCTTTCTAGATGGGGCCAACGTCCTGACTTTC
TRBJ2-1 | few | TRBV19 | TRBD1 | CASSLRGQGTYNEQFF | TGTGCCAGTAGTCTCAGAGGACAGGGAACCTACAATGAGCAGTTCTTC
TRBJ2-1 | many | TRBV20-1 | . | CSATSLRLGQFF | TGCAGTGCTACTTCCTTGCGGCTTGGGCAGTTCTTC
TRBJ2-2 | many | TRBV12-3/TRBV12-4 | . | CASSLSGMNTGELFF | TGTGCCAGCAGTTTATCCGGGATGAACACCGGGGAGCTGTTTTTT
TRBJ2-2 | many | TRBV27 | . | CASSPWIRGLAGELFF | TGTGCCAGCAGTCCCTGGATCAGGGGTCTCGCCGGGGAGCTGTTTTTT
TRBJ2-7 | . | TRBV29-1 | TRBD2 | CSVVGGGYEQYF | TGCAGCGTTGTTGGGGGGGGGTACGAGCAGTACTTC
TRBJ2-3 | many | TRBV7-2 | . | CASSLAPGSTDTQYF | TGTGCCAGCAGCTTAGCGCCTGGGAGCACAGATACGCAGTATTTT
TRBJ2-7 | many | TRBV3-1 | . | CASSRGHEYEQYF | TGTGCCAGCAGCCGGGGACACGAGTACGAGCAGTACTTC
TRBJ2-5 | many | TRBV11-2 | . | CASSLWVTETQYF | TGTGCCAGCAGCTTGTGGGTAACAGAGACCCAGTACTTC
TRBJ2-2 | few | TRBV10-2 | TRBD2 | CASNPSGSVTGELFF | TGCGCCAGCAATCCTAGCGGGTCTGTCACCGGGGAGCTGTTTTTT
TRBJ2-7 | many | TRBV6-5 | . | CASSYSPSYEQYF | TGTGCCAGCAGTTACTCTCCTTCCTACGAGCAGTACTTC
TRBJ2-5 | few | TRBV5-4 | . | CASSPSGGQGGETQYF | TGTGCCAGCAGCCCGTCTGGTGGCCAGGGGGGAGAGACCCAGTACTTC
TRBJ1-2 | many | TRBV7-3 | . | CASSPGYRGGYTF | TGTGCCAGCAGCCCCGGGTACCGAGGCGGCTACACCTTC
TRBJ2-3 | many | TRBV6-1 | . | CASSLLLSTDTQYF | TGTGCCAGCAGTCTACTGCTTAGCACAGATACGCAGTATTTT
TRBJ1-2 | few | TRBV7-2 | . | CASTATGGYGYTF | TGTGCCAGCACCGCTACGGGAGGGTATGGCTACACCTTC
TRBJ2-1 | . | TRBV6-1 | TRBD2 | CASSQQLAGGPNEQFF | TGTGCCAGCAGCCAACAACTAGCGGGAGGGCCGAATGAGCAGTTCTTC
TRBJ2-5 | few | TRBV20-1 | TRBD2 | CSARPGLGQETQYF | TGCAGTGCTAGACCGGGACTAGGACAAGAGACCCAGTACTTC
TRBJ2-5 | many | TRBV2 | . | CASSEAEGGTQYF | TGTGCCAGCAGTGAAGCAGAGGGAGGGACCCAGTACTTC
TRBJ2-1 | . | TRBV4-2 | TRBD2 | CASSQDVASGSYNEQFF | TGTGCCAGCAGCCAAGATGTCGCTAGCGGGTCCTACAATGAGCAGTTCTTC
TRBJ2-7 | many | TRBV9 | TRBD1 | CASSTGQGNEQYF | TGTGCCAGCAGCACGGGACAGGGGAACGAGCAGTACTTC
TRBJ2-1 | many | TRBV20-1 | TRBD2 | CSATRLAGVYNEQFF | TGCAGTGCTACCCGACTAGCGGGAGTGTACAATGAGCAGTTCTTC
TRBJ2-7 | many | TRBV5-1 | . | CASSLDSATWGEQYF | TGCGCCAGCAGCTTAGACAGTGCCACCTGGGGCGAGCAGTACTTC
TRBJ2-3 | many | TRBV7-2 | TRBD2 | CASSLGAPGGRGDTQYF | TGTGCCAGCAGCTTAGGAGCTCCGGGGGGGAGGGGTGATACGCAGTATTTT
TRBJ2-3 | many | TRBV7-8 | . | CASSLETDTQYF | TGTGCCAGCAGCTTAGAGACGGATACGCAGTATTTT
TRBJ1-4 | . | TRBV20-1 | . | CSARAVVSGEKLFF | TGCAGTGCTAGAGCGGTGGTCTCCGGGGAAAAACTGTTTTTT
TRBJ2-1 | . | TRBV18 | . | CASLPLTNNEQFF | TGTGCCAGCTTACCACTCACTAACAATGAGCAATTCTTC
TRBJ1-5 | . | TRBV19 | . | CASSPRSRASNQPQHF | TGTGCCAGTAGTCCCCGGAGTCGCGCGAGCAATCAGCCCCAGCATTTT
TRBJ1-5 | many | TRBV7-2 | . | CASSLDPPHSSNQPQHF | TGTGCCAGCAGCTTAGACCCCCCCCACAGCAGCAATCAGCCCCAGCATTTT
TRBJ2-7 | . | TRBV7-2 | . | CASSLWVPGYEQYF | TGTGCCAGCAGCTTATGGGTCCCGGGCTACGAGCAGTACTTC
TRBJ2-3 | many | TRBV5-6 | . | CASSLTGRTVFPDTQYF | TGTGCCAGCAGCTTGACAGGGAGGACGGTATTCCCAGATACGCAGTATTTT
TRBJ1-4 | . | TRBV28 | TRBD1 | CASSSGTVNEKLFF | TGTGCCAGCAGTTCCGGGACAGTTAATGAAAAACTGTTTTTT
TRBJ2-3 | . | TRBV6-2/TRBV6-3 | . | CASSYPSKGSGNTDTQYF | TGTGCCAGCAGTTACCCGTCCAAGGGTAGCGGAAACACAGATACGCAGTATTTT
TRBJ1-4 | few | TRBV20-1 | . | CSATQANEKLFF | TGCAGTGCTACACAAGCTAATGAAAAACTGTTTTTT
TRBJ2-1 | many | TRBV9 | TRBD2 | CASSVGLAGAYNEQFF | TGTGCCAGCAGCGTTGGACTAGCGGGGGCCTACAATGAGCAGTTCTTC
TRBJ2-7 | few | TRBV15 | TRBD2 | CATSRDREGEQYF | TGTGCCACCAGCAGAGATCGGGAGGGCGAGCAGTACTTC
TRBJ2-1 | many | TRBV29-1 | . | CSVDGRGPNNEQFF | TGCAGCGTTGACGGCAGGGGCCCAAACAATGAGCAGTTCTTC
TRBJ2-3 | many | TRBV18 | TRBD1 | CASSLVAHGTDTGDTQYF | TGTGCCAGCTCACTTGTGGCCCACGGGACAGATACGGGGGATACGCAGTATTTT
TRBJ1-1 | many | TRBV12-3/TRBV12-4 | . | CASSTGDWRVIAFF | TGTGCCAGCAGTACCGGGGACTGGAGGGTTATAGCTTTCTTT
TRBJ2-3 | many | TRBV2 | . | CASKTASTDTQYF | TGTGCCAGCAAGACAGCGAGCACAGATACGCAGTATTTT
TRBJ2-1 | few | TRBV6-2/TRBV6-3 | TRBD2 | CASSYSISGLAGIRGFNEQFF | TGTGCCAGCAGTTACTCGATCTCAGGACTAGCGGGAATACGTGGGTTCAATGAGCAGTTCTTC
TRBJ2-2 | . | TRBV11-2 | . | CASSAFLVGYGELFF | TGTGCCAGCAGCGCCTTCCTTGTGGGCTACGGGGAGCTGTTTTTT
TRBJ2-7 | . | TRBV2 | . | CASIIASSSYEQYF | TGTGCCAGCATCATTGCCTCAAGCTCCTACGAGCAGTACTTC
TRBJ2-3 | many | TRBV7-7 | TRBD1 | CASSLGDRSTDTQYF | TGTGCCAGCAGCCTGGGGGACAGGAGCACAGATACGCAGTATTTT
TRBJ2-2 | . | TRBV5-5 | . | CASSLRAAGELFF | TGTGCCAGCAGCCTCAGGGCGGCCGGGGAGCTGTTTTTT
TRBJ2-3 | many | TRBV3-1 | TRBD2 | CASTSGGGAIDTQYF | TGTGCCAGCACCTCCGGCGGGGGGGCCATAGATACGCAGTATTTT
TRBJ2-1 | . | TRBV20-1 | TRBD2 | CSAISRRLASNEQFF | TGCAGTGCTATATCAAGAAGACTAGCGAGCAATGAGCAGTTCTTC